The rows below give T cell receptor beta chains drawn from one sample of a study of CD8 T cells in Susac syndrome. TCRdb independently ran MiXCR on the immunoSEQ multiplex PCR reads; one entry per CDR3 protein. The profile shows about 400,000 distinct CDR3 sequences, 85% of them singletons. Material: CD8+ T cells from PBMCs. All receptors come from a human donor with multiple sclerosis. Each CDR3 is given with its conserved first and last residue. The D gene is left open where the match is weak. Clone size is given for some rows only: seen once, a few or many times, or a class if the clone is expanded.

abundance,d_gene,v_gene,j_gene,CDR3nt,CDR3aa
once,TRBD2,TRBV3-1,TRBJ2-1,TGTGCCAGCAGCCAACTAACCGGACTAGCGGCGGATGAGCAGTTCTTC,CASSQLTGLAADEQFF
-,-,TRBV30,TRBJ1-1,TGTGCCTGGAGTGTTGAGGCGGGGTACACTGAAGCTTTCTTT,CAWSVEAGYTEAFF
once,-,TRBV9,TRBJ2-4,TGTGCCAGCAGCGAGGGGGGCAGCCCCAAAAACATTCAGTACTTC,CASSEGGSPKNIQYF
-,-,TRBV6-1,TRBJ2-2,TGTGCCAGCAGTGAAGGAAGGGCCAACACCGGGGAGCTGTTTTTT,CASSEGRANTGELFF
-,TRBD1,TRBV6-2/TRBV6-3,TRBJ1-1,TGTGCCAGCAGCCAGTCCCAGGGGGAAACTGAAGCTTTCTTT,CASSQSQGETEAFF
-,TRBD1,TRBV27,TRBJ1-2,TGTGCCAGCAGTTCCACGGGACAGTGGGTCTATGGCTACACCTTC,CASSSTGQWVYGYTF
once,-,TRBV12-3/TRBV12-4,TRBJ2-1,TGTGCCAGCGCTTCGTGGAATGAGCAGTTCTTC,CASASWNEQFF
-,-,TRBV5-8,TRBJ2-1,TGTGCCAGCAGCTTGGTTAACAGCCACAATGAGCAGTTCTTC,CASSLVNSHNEQFF
-,-,TRBV20-1,TRBJ1-1,TGCAGTGCTAGAGACCCTCTGAGAGAAATGAACACTGAAGCTTTCTTT,CSARDPLREMNTEAFF
-,TRBD1,TRBV2,TRBJ1-1,TGTGCCACCCAAAAGGGGGCCTATAACACTGAAGCTTTCTTT,CATQKGAYNTEAFF
-,-,TRBV6-1,TRBJ1-1,TGTGCCGCCCCTGGGACGGCAATGAACACTGAAGCTTTCTTT,CAAPGTAMNTEAFF
-,-,TRBV6-1,TRBJ1-3,TGTGCCAGCAGTGAAGCGGGATCTGGAAACACCATATATTTT,CASSEAGSGNTIYF
-,-,TRBV12-3/TRBV12-4,TRBJ2-3,TGTGCCAGCAGTTTAATCCCGCGTGAAGATACGCAGTATTTT,CASSLIPREDTQYF
-,-,TRBV29-1,TRBJ2-2,TGCAGCGTTGAAGGCCAGGAGAACACCGGTCAAGAGCTGTTTTTT,CSVEGQENTGQELFF
-,-,TRBV4-1,TRBJ2-1,TGCGCCAGCAGCCATGGGAATGAGCAGTTCTTC,CASSHGNEQFF
-,TRBD2,TRBV4-1,TRBJ2-1,TGCGCCAGCAGCCAATCTGGGACCCGGGGGGATGAGCAGTTCTTC,CASSQSGTRGDEQFF
-,-,TRBV19,TRBJ1-5,TGTGCCAGTAGTATGCCAGGGGTATTCGATCCAAATCAGCCCCAGCATTTT,CASSMPGVFDPNQPQHF
once,-,TRBV5-1,TRBJ2-5,TGCGCCAGCAGCTTTAAAGAGACCCAGTACTTC,CASSFKETQYF
-,-,TRBV30,TRBJ2-3,TGTGCCTGGAGTGTAGGGCGAGATACGCAGTATTTT,CAWSVGRDTQYF
few,-,TRBV30,TRBJ1-3,TGTGCCTGGAGTGTGGAACCGGGCGTTCGGTATTTT,CAWSVEPGVRYF
-,TRBD1,TRBV11-2,TRBJ2-2,TGTGCCAGCAGCTCATGGGACAGGGGCCCGCGGACCGGGGAGCTGTTTTTT,CASSSWDRGPRTGELFF